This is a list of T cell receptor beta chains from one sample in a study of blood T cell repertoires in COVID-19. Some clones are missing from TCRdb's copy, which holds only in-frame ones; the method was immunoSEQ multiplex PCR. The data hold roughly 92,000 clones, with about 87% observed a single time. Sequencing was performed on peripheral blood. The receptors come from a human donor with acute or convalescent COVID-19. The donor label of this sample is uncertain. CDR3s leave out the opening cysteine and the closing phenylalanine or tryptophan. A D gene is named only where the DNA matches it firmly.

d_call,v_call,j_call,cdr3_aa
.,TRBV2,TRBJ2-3,AKRTDGADTQY
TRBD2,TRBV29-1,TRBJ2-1,SVDGGAIDEQF
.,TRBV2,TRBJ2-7,ASQDRFMDEQY
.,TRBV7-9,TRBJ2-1,ASRGFNPNNEQF
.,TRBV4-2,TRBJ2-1,ASSQGGTIRSWEHNEQF
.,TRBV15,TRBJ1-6,ATSRDRGGMDSPLH
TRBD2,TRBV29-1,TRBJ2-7,SVTGTSGSYEQY
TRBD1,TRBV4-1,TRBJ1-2,ASSQGGQGFLA
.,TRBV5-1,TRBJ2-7,ASSFQGFYEQY
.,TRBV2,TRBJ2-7,ASRFGVATYEQY
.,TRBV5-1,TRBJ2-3,ASSFRDTDTQY
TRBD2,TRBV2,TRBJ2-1,ASSGSSGGASEQF
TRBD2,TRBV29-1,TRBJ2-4,SVTRGEELKNIQY
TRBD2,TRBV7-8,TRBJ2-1,ASSLDGLAGYNEQF
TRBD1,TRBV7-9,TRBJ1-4,ASSNGDRGLYEKLF
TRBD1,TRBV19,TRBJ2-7,ASSMGQYEQY
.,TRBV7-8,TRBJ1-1,ASSQVAGRYEAF
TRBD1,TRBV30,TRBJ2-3,AWSVGAGGADTQY
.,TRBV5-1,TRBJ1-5,ASSLGVEGNQPQH
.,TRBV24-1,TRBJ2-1,ATSDTTSEQF
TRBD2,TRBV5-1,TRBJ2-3,ASSYSGGAGDTQY
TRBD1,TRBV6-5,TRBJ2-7,ASSYEGTGGNEQY
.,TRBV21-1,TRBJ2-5,ASSFPDREETQY
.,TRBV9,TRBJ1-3,ASRGAVGNTIY
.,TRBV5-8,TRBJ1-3,ASSSSGGNTIY
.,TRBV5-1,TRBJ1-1,ASSLHSTTEAF
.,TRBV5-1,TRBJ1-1,ASSLSGNLNTEAF
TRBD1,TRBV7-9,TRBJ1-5,ASSLGEGTGNQPQH
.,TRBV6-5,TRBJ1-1,ASRYSGAMNTEAF
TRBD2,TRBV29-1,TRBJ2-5,SVEPWEGRKTQY
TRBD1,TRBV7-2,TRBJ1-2,ASSLFGGFGQGGYT
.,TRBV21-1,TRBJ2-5,ASSDQRLQETQY
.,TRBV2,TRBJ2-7,ASRGAGPLEQY
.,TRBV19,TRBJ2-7,ASGGPYRTVLVEQY
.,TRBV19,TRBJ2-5,ASSIGVGGTQY
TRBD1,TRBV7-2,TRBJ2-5,ASSQDRAQETQY
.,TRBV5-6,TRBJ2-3,ASSFRDFWRNETDTQY
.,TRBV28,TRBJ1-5,ASSLTGPRDQPQH
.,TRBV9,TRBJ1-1,ASSVSARDDTEAF
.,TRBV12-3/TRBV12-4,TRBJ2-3,ASRGGGANTQY
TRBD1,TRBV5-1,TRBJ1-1,ASSNRDSLNTEAF
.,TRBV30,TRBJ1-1,AWIPRGAVNTEAF
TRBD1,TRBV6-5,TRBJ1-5,ASSYGTGLQPQH
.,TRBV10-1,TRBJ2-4,ASSEPLSPPKNIQY
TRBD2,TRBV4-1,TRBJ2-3,ASSRVGGGSTDTQY
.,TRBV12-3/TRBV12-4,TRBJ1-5,ASSLRGMQPQH
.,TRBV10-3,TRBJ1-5,AISQEGGLQPQH
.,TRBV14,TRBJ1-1,ASSQPRTAPWDTEAF